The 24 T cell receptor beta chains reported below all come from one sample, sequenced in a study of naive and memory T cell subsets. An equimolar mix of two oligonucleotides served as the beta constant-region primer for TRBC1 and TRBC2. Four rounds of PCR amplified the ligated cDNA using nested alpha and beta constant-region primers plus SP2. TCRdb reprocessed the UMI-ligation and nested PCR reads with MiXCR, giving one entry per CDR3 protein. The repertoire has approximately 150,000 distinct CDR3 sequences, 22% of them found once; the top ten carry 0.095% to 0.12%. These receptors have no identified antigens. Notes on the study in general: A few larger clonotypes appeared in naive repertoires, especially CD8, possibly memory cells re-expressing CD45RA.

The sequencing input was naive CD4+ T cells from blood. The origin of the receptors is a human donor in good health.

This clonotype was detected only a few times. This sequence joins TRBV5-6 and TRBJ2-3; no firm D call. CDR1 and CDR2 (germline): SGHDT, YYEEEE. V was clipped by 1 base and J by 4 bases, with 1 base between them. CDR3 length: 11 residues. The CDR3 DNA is TGTGCCAGCAGCTTGTCAGATACGCAGTATTTT. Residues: CASSLSDTQYF.

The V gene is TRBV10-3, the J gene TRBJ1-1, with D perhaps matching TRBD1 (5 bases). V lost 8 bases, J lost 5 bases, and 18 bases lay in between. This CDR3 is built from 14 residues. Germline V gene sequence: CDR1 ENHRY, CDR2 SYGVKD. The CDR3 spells CAISSIPAGTEAFF. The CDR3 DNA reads TGTGCCATCTCAAGTATTCCGGCAGGGACTGAAGCTTTCTTT.

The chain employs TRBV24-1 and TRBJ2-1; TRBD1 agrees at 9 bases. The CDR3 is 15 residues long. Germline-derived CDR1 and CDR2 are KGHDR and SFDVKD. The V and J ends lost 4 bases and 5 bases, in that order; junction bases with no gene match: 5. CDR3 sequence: CATSETGQGNNEQFF. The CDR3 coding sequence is TGTGCCACCAGTGAAACGGGACAGGGAAACAATGAGCAGTTCTTC.

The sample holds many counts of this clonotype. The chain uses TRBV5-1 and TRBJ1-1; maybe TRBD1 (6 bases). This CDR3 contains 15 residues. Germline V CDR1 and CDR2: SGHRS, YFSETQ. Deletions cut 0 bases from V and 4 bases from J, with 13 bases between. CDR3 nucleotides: TGCGCCAGCAGCTTGGTATCCGGGGGCGGCACTGAAGCTTTCTTT. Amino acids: CASSLVSGGGTEAFF.

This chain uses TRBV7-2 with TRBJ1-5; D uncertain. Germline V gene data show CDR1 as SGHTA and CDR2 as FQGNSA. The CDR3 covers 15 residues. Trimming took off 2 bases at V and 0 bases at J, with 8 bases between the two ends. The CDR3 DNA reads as TGTGCCAGCAGCTTAACGACGGTTAGCAATCAGCCCCAGCATTTT. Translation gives CASSLTTVSNQPQHF. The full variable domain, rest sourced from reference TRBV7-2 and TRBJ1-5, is GAGVSQSPSNKVTEKGKDVELRCDPISGHTALYWYRQSLGQGLEFLIYFQGNSAPDKSGLPSDRFSAERTGGSVSTLTIQRTQQEDSAVYLCASSLTTVSNQPQHFGDGTRLSIL.

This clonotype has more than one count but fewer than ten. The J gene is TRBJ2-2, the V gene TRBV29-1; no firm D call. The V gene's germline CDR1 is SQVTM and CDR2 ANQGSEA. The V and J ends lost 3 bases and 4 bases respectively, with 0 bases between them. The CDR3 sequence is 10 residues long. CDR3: CSVDTGELFF. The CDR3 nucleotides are TGCAGCGTTGACACCGGGGAGCTGTTTTTT.

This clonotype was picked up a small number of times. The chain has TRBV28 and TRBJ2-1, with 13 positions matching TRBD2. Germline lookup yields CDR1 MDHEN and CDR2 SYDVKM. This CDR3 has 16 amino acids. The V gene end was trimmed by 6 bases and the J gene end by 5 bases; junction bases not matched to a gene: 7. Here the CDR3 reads CASSTGLAGQHNEQFF. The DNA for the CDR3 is TGTGCCAGCAGCACGGGACTAGCGGGACAACACAATGAGCAGTTCTTC.

In DNA, the CDR3 is TGTGCCAGCAGCCCAGACAGTGGCCCCACAGATACGCAGTATTTT. Translating gives CASSPDSGPTDTQYF. V and J are TRBV11-3 and TRBJ2-3, with D perhaps TRBD1 (5 bases). Trimming stripped 5 bases from V and 2 bases from J, with 14 bases between. The CDR3 has 15 amino acids. Germline V lookup: CDR1 SGHNT, CDR2 YENEEA.

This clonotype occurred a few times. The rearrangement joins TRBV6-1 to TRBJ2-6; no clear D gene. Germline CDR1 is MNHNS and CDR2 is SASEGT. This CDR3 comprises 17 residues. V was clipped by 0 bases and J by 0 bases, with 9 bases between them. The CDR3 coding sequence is TGTGCCAGCAGTGAAGCGTTAGGCAGCTCTGGGGCCAACGTCCTGACTTTC. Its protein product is CASSEALGSSGANVLTF.

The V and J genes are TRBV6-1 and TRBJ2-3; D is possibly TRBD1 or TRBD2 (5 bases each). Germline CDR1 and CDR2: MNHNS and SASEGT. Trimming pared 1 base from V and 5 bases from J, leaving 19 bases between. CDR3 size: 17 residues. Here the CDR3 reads CASSEGDGAISLDTQYF. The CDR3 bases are TGTGCCAGCAGTGAAGGTGACGGGGCCATATCCCTAGATACGCAGTATTTT.

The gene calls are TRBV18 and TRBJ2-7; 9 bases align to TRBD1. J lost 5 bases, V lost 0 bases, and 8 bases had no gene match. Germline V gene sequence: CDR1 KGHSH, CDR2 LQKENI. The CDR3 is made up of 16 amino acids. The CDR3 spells CASSPPRDRVTNEQYF. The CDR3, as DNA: TGTGCCAGCTCACCACCACGGGACAGGGTGACAAACGAGCAGTACTTC.

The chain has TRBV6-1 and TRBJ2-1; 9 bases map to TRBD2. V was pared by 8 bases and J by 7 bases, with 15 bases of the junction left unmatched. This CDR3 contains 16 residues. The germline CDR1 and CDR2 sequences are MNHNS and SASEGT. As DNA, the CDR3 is TGTGCCAGCGATAGCGGGAGTACCTGGCCGCTTAATGAGCAGTTCTTC. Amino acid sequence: CASDSGSTWPLNEQFF.

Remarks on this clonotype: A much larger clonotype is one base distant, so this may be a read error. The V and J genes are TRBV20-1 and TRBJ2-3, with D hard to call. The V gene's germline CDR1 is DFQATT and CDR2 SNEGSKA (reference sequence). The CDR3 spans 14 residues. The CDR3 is CGARSGTTRDTQYF. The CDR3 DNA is TGCGGTGCTAGAAGTGGAACAACCAGGGATACGCAGTATTTT.

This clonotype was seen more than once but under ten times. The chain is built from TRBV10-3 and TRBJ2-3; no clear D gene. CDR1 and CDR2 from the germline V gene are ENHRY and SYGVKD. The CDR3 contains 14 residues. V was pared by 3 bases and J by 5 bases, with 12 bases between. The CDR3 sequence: CAISEGTARDTQYF. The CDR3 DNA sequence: TGTGCCATCAGTGAAGGAACAGCTCGAGATACGCAGTATTTT.

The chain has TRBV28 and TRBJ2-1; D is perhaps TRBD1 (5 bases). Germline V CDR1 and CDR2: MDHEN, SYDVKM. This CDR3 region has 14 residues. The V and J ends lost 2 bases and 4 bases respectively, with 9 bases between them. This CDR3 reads CASSLRQTYNEQFF. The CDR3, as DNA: TGTGCCAGCAGTTTACGACAGACATACAATGAGCAGTTCTTC.

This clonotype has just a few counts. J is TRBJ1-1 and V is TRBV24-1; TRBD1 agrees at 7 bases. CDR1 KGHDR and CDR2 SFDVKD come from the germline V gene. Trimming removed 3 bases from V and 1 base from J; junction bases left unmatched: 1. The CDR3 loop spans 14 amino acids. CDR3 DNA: TGTGCCACCAGTGATGGGACAGCGAACACTGAAGCTTTCTTT. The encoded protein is CATSDGTANTEAFF.

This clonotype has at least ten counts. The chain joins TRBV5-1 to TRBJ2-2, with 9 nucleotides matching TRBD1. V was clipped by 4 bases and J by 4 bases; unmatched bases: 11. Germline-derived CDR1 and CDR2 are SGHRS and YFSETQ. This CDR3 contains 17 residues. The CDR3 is CASSIGTGSPRTGELFF. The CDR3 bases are TGCGCCAGCAGCATCGGGACAGGGTCCCCGCGCACCGGGGAGCTGTTTTTT.

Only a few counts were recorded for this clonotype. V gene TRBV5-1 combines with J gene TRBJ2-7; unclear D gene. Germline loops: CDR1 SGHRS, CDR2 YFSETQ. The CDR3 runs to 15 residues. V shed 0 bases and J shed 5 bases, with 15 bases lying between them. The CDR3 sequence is CASSLVGRAGDEQYF. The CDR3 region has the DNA TGCGCCAGCAGCTTGGTCGGTCGGGCAGGAGACGAGCAGTACTTC.

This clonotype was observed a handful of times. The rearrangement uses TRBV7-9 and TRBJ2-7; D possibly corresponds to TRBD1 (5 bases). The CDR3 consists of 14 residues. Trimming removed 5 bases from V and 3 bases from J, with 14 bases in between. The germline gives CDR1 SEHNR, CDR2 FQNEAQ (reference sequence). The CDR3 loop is CASSEVGLGYEQYF. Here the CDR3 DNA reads TGTGCCAGCAGCGAGGTGGGGCTAGGCTACGAGCAGTACTTC.

The CDR3 DNA reads TGTGCCATCAGTGAACGATCGGGAACTAATGAAAAACTGTTTTTT. Protein: CAISERSGTNEKLFF. The V gene is TRBV10-3, the J gene TRBJ1-4, with D unresolved. Germline CDR1 reads ENHRY; CDR2 reads SYGVKD. This CDR3 is built from 15 residues. Trimming stripped 3 bases from V and 1 base from J, with 9 bases between.

The DNA of the CDR3 is TGTGCCAGCAGCTTGACCGGGACAGGGGTCTACGAGCAGTACTTC. Protein sequence: CASSLTGTGVYEQYF. The chain combines TRBV28 with TRBJ2-7, with 10 bases lining up with TRBD1. J gave up 3 bases and V 6 bases, and 8 bases lay outside the gene matches. Germline CDR1 and CDR2: MDHEN and SYDVKM. This CDR3 is 15 amino acids long. Full variable domain (rest looked up from reference TRBV28 and TRBJ2-7): DVKVTQSSRYLVKRTGEKVFLECVQDMDHENMFWYRQDPGLGLRLIYFSYDVKMKEKGDIPEGYSVSREKKERFSLILESASTNQTSMYLCASSLTGTGVYEQYFGPGTRLTVT.

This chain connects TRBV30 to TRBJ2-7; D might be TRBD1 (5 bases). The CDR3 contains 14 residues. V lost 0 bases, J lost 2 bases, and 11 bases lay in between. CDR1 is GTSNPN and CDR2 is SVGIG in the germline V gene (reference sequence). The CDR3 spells CAWSVFTGPYEQYF. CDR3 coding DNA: TGTGCCTGGAGTGTTTTCACAGGCCCCTACGAGCAGTACTTC.

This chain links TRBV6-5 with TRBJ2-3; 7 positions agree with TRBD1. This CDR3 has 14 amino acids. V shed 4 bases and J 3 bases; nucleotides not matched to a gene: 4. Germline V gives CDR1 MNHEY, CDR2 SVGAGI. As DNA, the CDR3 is TGTGCCAGCAGTTCAAGACAGGGAACAGATACGCAGTATTTT. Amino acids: CASSSRQGTDTQYF.

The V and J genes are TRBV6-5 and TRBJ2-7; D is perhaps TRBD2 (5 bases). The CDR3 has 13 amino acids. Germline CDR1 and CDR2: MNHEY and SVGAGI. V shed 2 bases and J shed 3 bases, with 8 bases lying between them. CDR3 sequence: CASSYTRFYEQYF. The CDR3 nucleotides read TGTGCCAGCAGTTACACTAGGTTCTACGAGCAGTACTTC.